These 25 T cell receptor beta chains were sequenced from one sample in a study of shared clonotypes between healthy human individuals. Using immunoSEQ multiplex PCR, the repertoire was profiled, and TCRdb retains in-frame clones only, with some absent. The top ten hold around 1.5% of the sample, which has over a million clones, roughly 80% seen once. Sequencing input: memory CD4+ T cells sorted from blood. Subset denoted: CD45RA-negative fraction. These receptors were obtained from a man aged 18 to 35 in good health.

This chain links TRBV9 with TRBJ2-3, with TRBD1 as a possible D gene (7 bases). Trimming stripped 0 bases from V and 0 bases from J, with 11 bases between. The CDR3 sequence is 16 residues long. Per the germline V gene, CDR1 is SGDLS and CDR2 is YYNGEE. CDR3 DNA: TGTGCCAGCAGCGTAGGCCAGGGGGGAAGCACAGATACGCAGTATTTT. Translated: CASSVGQGGSTDTQYF. Looking up the rest from reference TRBV9 and TRBJ2-3 gives the full variable domain: DSGVTQTPKHLITATGQRVTLRCSPRSGDLSVYWYQQSLDQGLQFLIQYYNGEERAKGNILERFSAQQFPDLHSELNLSSLELGDSALYFCASSVGQGGSTDTQYFGPGTRLTVL.

This clone occurred many times. The chain is built from TRBV4-2 and TRBJ2-5, with TRBD2 as a possible D gene (7 bases). Trimming shortened V by 4 bases and J by 5 bases, and 11 bases separated the two germline ends. CDR3 size: 13 residues. From germline, CDR1 is LGHNA and CDR2 YNFKEQ. The DNA for the CDR3 is TGTGCCAGCAGCCCCGGGGGGCTCGAGACCCAGTACTTC. It codes for CASSPGGLETQYF.

The chain couples TRBV19 to TRBJ2-7, with a weak D call TRBD2 (5 bases). Germline loops: CDR1 LNHDA, CDR2 SQIVND (reference sequence). The CDR3 runs 14 residues. Trimming pared 5 bases from V and 0 bases from J, leaving 11 bases between. The chain's CDR3 is CASSVFRDSYEQYF. The CDR3 coding sequence is TGTGCCAGTAGTGTATTCCGGGACTCCTACGAGCAGTACTTC.

The V and J genes are TRBV19 and TRBJ1-2; D is unresolved. CDR1 is LNHDA and CDR2 is SQIVND in the germline V gene (reference sequence). The CDR3 is made up of 13 amino acids. Trimming pared 7 bases from V and 8 bases from J, leaving 17 bases between. The CDR3 nucleotides are TGTGCCAGTAACCTAGACCCGTCCGTGGGCTACACCTTC. Translated: CASNLDPSVGYTF.

The chain uses TRBV5-1 and TRBJ2-3; no firm D call. This CDR3 contains 15 residues. V was trimmed by 0 bases and J by 1 base, leaving 9 bases between them. Per the germline V gene, CDR1 is SGHRS and CDR2 is YFSETQ. CDR3 bases: TGCGCCAGCAGCTTGGTTGCACCCGGCACAGATACGCAGTATTTT. Its protein is CASSLVAPGTDTQYF.

This chain uses TRBV5-1 with TRBJ2-3; the D is unclear. CDR3 length equals 15 residues. CDR1 and CDR2 (germline): SGHRS, YFSETQ. Trimming left V 3 bases short and J 2 bases short, with 13 bases between. The CDR3, as DNA: TGCGCCAGCAGCTCCCGTCCGCCCGACACAGATACGCAGTATTTT. Translating gives CASSSRPPDTDTQYF.

In its sample, this clone was seen a few times. The chain couples TRBV10-3 to TRBJ1-1; D is uncertain. CDR1 ENHRY and CDR2 SYGVKD come from the germline V gene. Trimming took 6 bases from V and 1 from J, leaving 9 bases between them. The CDR3 has 13 residues. The CDR3 protein is CAISASPNTEAFF. DNA for the CDR3: TGTGCCATCAGCGCCTCTCCGAACACTGAAGCTTTCTTT.

V and J are TRBV2 and TRBJ1-2; D not certain. The CDR3 runs to 13 residues. The V gene lost 1 base and the J gene lost 2 bases, with 5 bases spanning the gap. CDR1 is SNHLY and CDR2 is FYNNEI in the germline V gene. The CDR3 here is CASSEDANYGYTF. CDR3 nucleotide sequence: TGTGCCAGCAGTGAAGACGCGAACTATGGCTACACCTTC.

The chain joins TRBV2 to TRBJ2-7; 8 bases match TRBD1. This CDR3 spans 12 amino acids. Germline loops: CDR1 SNHLY, CDR2 FYNNEI. V shed 10 bases, J shed 3 bases, and the junction held 5 bases outside the gene matches. The CDR3 region has the DNA TGTGCCACCCGAACAGGGGGCTACGAGCAGTACTTC. This gives the protein CATRTGGYEQYF.

A note on this clone: A read error may account for a junction end that differs from germline. The rearrangement joins TRBV6-5 to TRBJ2-7; 11 nucleotides match TRBD1. The CDR3 totals 14 residues. Germline V gene sequence: CDR1 MNHEY, CDR2 SVGAGI. CDR3 sequence: CASRPGQGVSPWCF. The CDR3 DNA follows: TGTGCCAGCAGACCGGGACAGGGGGTTTCCCCGTGGTGCTTC.

A few counts support this clone. A read error may account for a junction end that differs from germline. The chain uses TRBV28 and TRBJ2-3; 11 bases match TRBD2. The CDR3 is made up of 16 amino acids. Germline V lookup: CDR1 MDHEN, CDR2 SYDVKM. The CDR3 DNA is TGCCTCAGCAAGGGGACTAGCGGAACTCACACAGATACGCAGTATTTT. Translated, it gives CLSKGTSGTHTDTQYF.

This chain links TRBV18 with TRBJ2-7; D not certain. Trimming left V 5 bases short and J 6 bases short, with 17 bases between. The CDR3 covers 14 residues. The germline V gene encodes CDR1 KGHSH and CDR2 LQKENI. The CDR3 protein is CASSFQGQFGEQYF. In DNA form, the CDR3 reads TGTGCCAGCTCATTCCAAGGGCAGTTCGGCGAGCAGTACTTC.

This clone was picked up one time. This rearrangement joins TRBV6-5 to TRBJ1-2; weak D call: TRBD1 (6 bases). Trimming took 0 bases from V and 1 from J, leaving 9 bases between them. CDR1 MNHEY and CDR2 SVGAGI come from the germline V gene. The CDR3 runs 15 residues. The CDR3 sequence: CASSYSRGHNYGYTF. The CDR3, as DNA: TGTGCCAGCAGTTACTCCCGGGGGCATAACTATGGCTACACCTTC.

V gene TRBV5-4 combines with J gene TRBJ2-7; the D gene is possibly TRBD2 (5 bases). This CDR3 has 14 residues. Germline loops: CDR1 SGHNT, CDR2 YYREEE (reference sequence). V gave up 1 base and J gave up 3 bases, with 11 bases separating them. The CDR3 coding sequence is TGTGCCAGCAGCTTGAGTGCGGGTAACTACGAGCAGTACTTC. This codes for CASSLSAGNYEQYF.

This clone is a singleton in its sample. This chain joins TRBV5-5 and TRBJ2-3, with D unclear. The V gene's germline CDR1 is SGHKS and CDR2 YYEKEE (reference sequence). The CDR3 covers 17 residues. Trimming pared 1 base from V and 1 base from J, leaving 16 bases between. The DNA of the CDR3 is TGTGCCAGCAGCTTGCAGCTGCCCGATTGGGGCACAGATACGCAGTATTTT. It codes for CASSLQLPDWGTDTQYF.

A few counts support this clone. This chain connects TRBV7-6 to TRBJ2-5, with D possibly TRBD2 on 5 matching bases. Trimming cost V 1 base and J 3 bases, with 6 bases left between them. CDR3 length: 13 residues. Germline CDR1 reads SGHVS; CDR2 reads FNYEAQ. Written as DNA, the CDR3 is TGTGCCAGCAGCTTAGGGAGGAAAGAGACCCAGTACTTC. Encoded protein: CASSLGRKETQYF.

The chain uses TRBV5-5 and TRBJ2-5; 9 bases align to TRBD1. The CDR3 runs 14 residues. V was pared by 6 bases and J by 5 bases, with 8 bases of the junction left unmatched. Germline CDR1 reads SGHKS; CDR2 reads YYEKEE (reference sequence). Here the CDR3 DNA reads TGTGCCAGCAACCGGGACAGGGTGGAGGAGACCCAGTACTTC. Residues: CASNRDRVEETQYF.

In this sample, this clone turned up many times. This sequence joins TRBV11-2 and TRBJ1-2; D is perhaps TRBD1 (5 bases). Germline V lookup: CDR1 SGHAT, CDR2 FQNNGV. V was pared by 0 bases and J by 2 bases, with 10 bases between. The CDR3 loop spans 15 amino acids. The CDR3 nucleotides read TGTGCCAGCAGCTTAGATGCTTCAGGGAACTATGGCTACACCTTC. Protein product: CASSLDASGNYGYTF.

A single count supports this clone. Different DNA sequences within this sample yield the same CDR3. V and J are TRBV7-2 and TRBJ2-7, with TRBD1 matching over 7 bases. V lost 1 base and J lost 6; bases outside the gene matches: 6. CDR3 length: 14 amino acids. Per the germline V gene, CDR1 is SGHTA and CDR2 is FQGNSA. The CDR3 DNA follows: TGTGCCAGCAGCTTAGACAGGGGTAGTGGCGAGCAGTACTTC. Its translation: CASSLDRGSGEQYF.

The J gene is TRBJ2-7, the V gene TRBV2; the match to TRBD1 covers 11 bases. The germline V gene has CDR1 SNHLY and CDR2 FYNNEI. Trimming removed 6 bases from V and 2 bases from J; junction bases left unmatched: 6. The CDR3 consists of 15 residues. The CDR3 region has the DNA TGTGCCAGCAGGAGACCGGGACAGGGGGCCTACGAGCAGTACTTC. Protein product: CASRRPGQGAYEQYF.

The rearrangement links TRBV30 to TRBJ1-1; a weak D match, TRBD1 (5 bases). Per the germline V gene, CDR1 is GTSNPN and CDR2 is SVGIG (reference sequence). The germline V and J ends were trimmed by 3 bases and 3 bases, with 8 bases remaining between them. CDR3 length: 12 amino acids. This CDR3 is CAWSRDYTEAFF. The CDR3 bases are TGTGCCTGGAGCAGGGACTACACTGAAGCTTTCTTT.

This clone was counted a few times. This chain connects TRBV4-1 to TRBJ1-6; D is unclear. This CDR3 comprises 16 residues. V shed 2 bases and J shed 9 bases, with 17 bases lying between them. CDR1 is MGHRA and CDR2 is YSYEKL in the germline V gene. The DNA of the CDR3 is TGCGCCAGCAGCCAATCACGCCTCGGTGGGAGTTCACCCCTCCACTTT. As protein: CASSQSRLGGSSPLHF.

In its sample, this clone was seen once. The V gene is TRBV7-2, the J gene TRBJ2-5; D ambiguous. V dropped 3 bases and J dropped 7 bases, with 9 bases sitting between them. The CDR3 covers 12 residues. Germline V gene sequence: CDR1 SGHTA, CDR2 FQGNSA. The CDR3 bases are TGTGCCAGCAGCTTCGCCGGCGTGACCCAGTACTTC. Its translation is CASSFAGVTQYF.

The chain is built from TRBV2 and TRBJ2-1; 13 positions agree with TRBD2. The length of the CDR3 is 14 residues. With 8 bases clipped from V and 6 bases from J, the junction kept 4 bases outside the gene matches. The germline gives CDR1 SNHLY, CDR2 FYNNEI. CDR3 protein: CASSTSGGRNEQFF. Written as DNA, the CDR3 is TGTGCCAGCTCGACTAGCGGGGGGCGCAATGAGCAGTTCTTC.

This chain joins TRBV6-5 and TRBJ2-5, with 8 bases fitting TRBD1. The germline V gene encodes CDR1 MNHEY and CDR2 SVGAGI. The length of the CDR3 is 15 residues. V shed 2 bases, J shed 6 bases, and the junction held 8 bases outside the gene matches. CDR3 amino acids: CASSYPAGGRKTQYF. CDR3 nucleotides: TGTGCCAGCAGTTACCCCGCAGGGGGCAGAAAGACCCAGTACTTC.